The entry below gives a single T cell receptor (beta chain) sequence along with its context. The antigen is undetermined. The donors were members of the validation cohort comprising about 130 subjects, separate from the roughly 730-subject first cohort. This specimen belongs to a study of cytomegalovirus exposure and HLA in healthy donors. Generated by immunoSEQ multiplex PCR, the TCRdb table keeps only in-frame clones and is missing some. The sample lists 180,000 or so clones, around 87% occurring once. Points from the study as a whole: Three CMV-associated chains were confirmed in vitro to be specific for CMV antigens. Overall, approximately 150 TCR beta chains were annotated as cytomegalovirus-associated.

V lost 5 bases, J lost 1 base, and 5 bases stayed unmatched. The CDR3 contains 15 residues. Germline V lookup: CDR1 SGHAT, CDR2 FQNNGV. V gene TRBV11-2 combines with J gene TRBJ2-7, with 10 bases matching TRBD1. The receptor comes from a woman between 25 and 40 years old in good health and CMV-seronegative. The sample consisted of PBMCs. The CDR3 is CASSRTGGRSYEQYF. The CDR3 bases are TGTGCCAGCAGCCGGACAGGGGGGAGATCCTACGAGCAGTACTTC.